These T cell receptor beta chains were read from a single sample in a study of cytomegalovirus exposure and HLA in healthy donors. Here immunoSEQ multiplex PCR was the method, and the copy in TCRdb shows in-frame clones only, minus some. In the table there are more than 80,000 clones, roughly 74% of which are singletons. Sequencing was done on a sample of PBMCs. All receptors derive from a female donor in good health and CMV-seropositive. CDR3s include the opening cysteine and the closing phenylalanine or tryptophan. Each record gives: V gene, clone size, D gene, J gene, CDR3 protein, CDR3 DNA. The D gene is left open where the match is weak. Clone size appears in some rows only: once, few, many, or a class for an expanded clone.

TRBV5-1	NA	TRBD2	TRBJ2-1	CASSPNSLAGGFNEQFF	TGCGCCAGCAGCCCCAACTCCCTAGCGGGAGGCTTCAATGAGCAGTTCTTC
TRBV7-6	NA	NA	TRBJ1-1	CASSWGGEDTEAFF	TGTGCCAGCTCCTGGGGGGGAGAGGACACTGAAGCTTTCTTT
TRBV14	NA	NA	TRBJ1-1	CASNNVAYTEAFF	TGTGCCAGCAATAACGTGGCTTACACTGAAGCTTTCTTT
TRBV5-1	NA	NA	TRBJ1-6	CASSLDSYNSPLHF	TGCGCCAGCAGCTTGGACAGTTATAATTCACCCCTCCACTTT
TRBV4-3	NA	TRBD1	TRBJ1-2	CASSQDRPGQAGGYTF	TGCGCCAGCAGCCAAGATCGCCCGGGACAGGCAGGTGGCTACACCTTC
TRBV4-3	NA	NA	TRBJ2-5	CASSQDGVQETQYF	TGCGCCAGCAGCCAAGATGGAGTACAAGAGACCCAGTACTTC
TRBV2	NA	TRBD1	TRBJ1-4	CASRRTGRDEKLFF	TGTGCCAGCAGGAGGACAGGGCGGGACGAAAAACTGTTTTTT
TRBV29-1	NA	NA	TRBJ2-7	CSASTGMIGVEQYF	TGCAGCGCCTCCACAGGGATGATTGGTGTCGAGCAGTACTTC
TRBV4-3	NA	TRBD1	TRBJ1-2	CASSQSTGMGYTF	TGCGCCAGCAGCCAATCGACAGGGATGGGCTACACCTTC
TRBV28	NA	TRBD2	TRBJ2-1	CASSSIGTSGWEQFF	TGTGCCAGCAGTTCTATAGGGACTAGCGGGTGGGAGCAGTTCTTC
TRBV19	NA	NA	TRBJ1-2	CASSPRRQDYGYTF	TGTGCCAGTAGTCCCCGACGACAGGACTATGGCTACACCTTC
TRBV11-3	few	TRBD2	TRBJ2-2	CASSTREFTGELFF	TGTGCCAGCAGCACGCGGGAGTTCACCGGGGAGCTGTTTTTT
TRBV6-6	NA	TRBD1	TRBJ2-1	CASSPRTGSSYNEQFF	TGTGCCAGCAGTCCGCGGACAGGGAGCTCCTACAATGAGCAGTTCTTC
TRBV11-2	once	TRBD1	TRBJ2-7	CASSSIRTGVYEQYF	TGTGCCAGCAGCTCTATACGGACAGGGGTTTACGAGCAGTACTTC
TRBV19	NA	TRBD1	TRBJ2-5	CASSILGRGRETQYF	TGTGCCAGTAGTATTCTCGGCAGGGGGCGAGAGACCCAGTACTTC
TRBV27	few	TRBD2	TRBJ2-7	CASSYLAGTRHEQYF	TGTGCCAGCAGCTATTTAGCGGGAACACGTCACGAGCAGTACTTC
TRBV19	few	NA	TRBJ2-6	CASSNEPFRVSGGANVLTF	TGTGCCAGTAGTAACGAACCATTCAGGGTGTCTGGTGGGGCCAACGTCCTGACTTTC
TRBV5-7	NA	TRBD2	TRBJ2-5	CASSLPPASGEETQYF	TGTGCCAGCAGCCTACCCCCGGCTAGCGGTGAAGAGACCCAGTACTTC
TRBV5-8	NA	NA	TRBJ2-7	CASSSRAGFGSYEQYF	TGTGCCAGCAGCTCGAGGGCCGGTTTTGGATCCTACGAGCAGTACTTC
TRBV29-1	NA	NA	TRBJ1-1	CSVERGGFGEAFF	TGCAGCGTTGAGAGGGGAGGGTTCGGAGAAGCTTTCTTT
TRBV5-1	NA	TRBD1	TRBJ2-1	CASSLDRGVYNEQFF	TGCGCCAGCAGCTTGGACAGGGGGGTTTACAATGAGCAGTTCTTC
TRBV10-3	NA	NA	TRBJ2-1	CAISEPTGFRSHEQFF	TGTGCCATCAGTGAACCCACAGGGTTTAGATCCCATGAGCAGTTCTTC
TRBV28	NA	TRBD1	TRBJ1-1	CASSAPGQANTEAFF	TGTGCCAGCAGTGCCCCGGGACAGGCGAACACTGAAGCTTTCTTT
TRBV30	NA	NA	TRBJ1-5	CAWSADRGYSNQPQHF	TGTGCCTGGAGTGCCGACCGGGGGTATAGCAATCAGCCCCAGCATTTT
TRBV12-2	NA	NA	TRBJ2-2	CASRLALEQGGTGELFF	TGTGCAAGTCGCTTAGCACTTGAACAAGGGGGCACCGGGGAGCTGTTTTTT
TRBV4-1	NA	NA	TRBJ1-1	CASSPGGGFLSPEAFF	TGCGCCAGCAGCCCAGGAGGCGGGTTTTTAAGTCCTGAAGCTTTCTTT
TRBV28	NA	NA	TRBJ2-6	CASNSGAGGANVLTF	TGTGCCAGCAACTCAGGGGCAGGCGGGGCCAACGTCCTGACTTTC
TRBV11-2	NA	NA	TRBJ2-5	CASSPNIQAQETQYF	TGTGCCAGCAGCCCGAATATACAGGCCCAAGAGACCCAGTACTTC
TRBV2	NA	NA	TRBJ2-5	CASSDSSLSQETQYF	TGTGCCAGCAGTGACTCTAGCCTAAGCCAAGAGACCCAGTACTTC
TRBV6-1	few	NA	TRBJ1-1	CASSESTEGGPTEAFF	TGTGCCAGCAGTGAGTCTACGGAGGGAGGGCCCACTGAAGCTTTCTTT
TRBV4-2	medium-sized	NA	TRBJ1-1	CASSQTMNTEAFF	TGTGCCAGCAGCCAGACTATGAACACTGAAGCTTTCTTT
TRBV11-3	few	TRBD2	TRBJ2-3	CASSLGTSGRLDTQYF	TGTGCCAGCAGCCTGGGGACTAGCGGGAGGTTGGATACGCAGTATTTT